This entry concerns a single T cell receptor beta chain. This clone showed up just a few times. This clone's antigen is unknown. It has no much larger one-base neighbor in the sample; base qualities were not kept. The meaning of the sample's time point label: baseline before oral tofacitinib. Lesional scalp punch biopsies and peripheral blood were obtained from alopecia areata patients. PBMCs were isolated by density centrifugation and stained for CD3, CD4 and CD8, after which CD4+ and CD8+ T cells were sorted on a FACSAria. The source of the sample is a study of CD8+ T cells in alopecia areata (dated by TCRdb to 2016 to 2018). Looking at the study overall: The treated patients took part in an open-label pilot trial in which moderate-to-severe alopecia areata was treated with oral tofacitinib at 5 to 10 mg twice daily. Tofacitinib was administered for 6 to 18 months, and 6 months of follow-up off drug were then conducted to assess delayed response and recurrence. The study used high-throughput TCRbeta sequencing to examine T cell clonal expansion in alopecia areata, in both the C3H/HeJ mouse model and human patients. Scalp tissue and sorted CD4+ and CD8+ peripheral blood T cells from patchy and totalis/universalis alopecia areata patients and from healthy controls were covered by human TCRbeta sequencing. Tofacitinib-treated patients had biopsies at baseline and at 4 and 24 weeks of treatment, with a later scalp biopsy in several patients. Scalp clonality was compared among normal scalp (n=4), patchy alopecia areata scalp (n=8), and alopecia totalis/universalis scalp (n=8). The RNA source kit depended on sample type: the PAXgene miRNA kit for fixed scalp, the miRNeasy kit for PBMCs, and the RNeasy kit for mouse skin. TCRbeta CDR3 regions were amplified by immunoSEQ multiplex PCR with 35 Vbeta forward and 13 Jbeta reverse primers.

Study-level results and caveats: Compared with normal scalp, lesional scalp, particularly in alopecia totalis/universalis, had higher clonality and more expanded CD8+ clones, which suggests antigenic drive. TCR sequences shared between patients were less clear than in mice, possibly partly because of HLA diversity in the patient population. Resident alphabeta T cells in normal human skin are also sequenced, complicating scalp TCR repertoire analysis, unlike mouse skin dominated by gammadelta T cells.

Based on the germline V gene, the CDR1 and CDR2 sequences are SGHRS and YFSETQ. A distance of 3 bases separates the germline ends of V and J, which lose 5 bases and 1 base respectively. Counted from cysteine to phenylalanine, this CDR3 has 11 amino acids. The retained sequence is limited to the CDR3, 33 bases, with the frame set at the first base. Library method: the immunoSEQ multiplex PCR assay. To provide template for TCR sequencing, every sample had RNA extracted and reverse transcribed into cDNA. First-strand cDNA was synthesized using SuperScript III with a 2:1 mix of oligo-dT and random hexamers. A synthetic immune receptor repertoire was used to assess amplification bias, and residual bias was removed computationally. The original pipeline was this. Raw reads were preprocessed for error removal, and CDR3 was defined according to IMGT conventions as running from the conserved cysteine to phenylalanine. Clonality was computed by normalizing Shannon entropy by log2 of the number of productive unique TCRs and subtracting the result from 1. CD4 or CD8 identity of scalp clones was inferred by cross-referencing scalp TCRbeta sequences with sorted blood CD4 and CD8 repertoires. TCRdb retrieved this table from immuneACCESS and kept in-frame rearrangements only. Not all clones are present; in checked studies, unresolved V genes account for under half, and no reason is known for the remainder. V and J calls and clone size follow that table, whereas D and trimming were derived from the DNA. This sample comprises 150,000 to 200,000 clones, around 64% of them detected only once. The ten biggest clones cover about an eighth of the sample.

The starting material was CD8+ T cells sorted from blood, obtained at week 0. The TCR sequence derives from a human donor with alopecia areata. The chain is encoded by TRBV5-1 joined to TRBJ1-1, with no confident D gene call. The CDR3 protein is CASRANTEAFF. At the DNA level, the sequence is TGCGCCAGCAGAGCGAACACTGAAGCTTTCTTT.